The 14 T cell receptor beta chains presented below share a single source sample, sequenced in a study of cytomegalovirus exposure and HLA in healthy donors. With 60 Vbeta and 13 Jbeta primers, the PCR was carried out. Data came from immunoSEQ multiplex PCR; TCRdb stores just in-frame clones and leaves some out. The data include tens of thousands of clones; the top ten clones carry about 12%. Specimen: PBMCs. These receptors all stem from a woman aged 60-75 years in good health and CMV-seropositive.

V and J are TRBV6-5 and TRBJ2-7; TRBD2 aligns across 11 bases. CDR1 and CDR2 from the germline V gene are MNHEY and SVGAGI. The junction had 2 bases not matched to a gene; V was cut back by 0 bases and J by 4 bases. This CDR3 comprises 15 residues. Here the CDR3 reads CASSYSTSGAYEQYF. CDR3 sequence (DNA): TGTGCCAGCAGTTACTCGACTAGCGGGGCATACGAGCAGTACTTC.

This sequence joins TRBV29-1 and TRBJ2-7; the D is unclear. This CDR3 has 13 amino acids. Germline-derived CDR1 and CDR2 are SQVTM and ANQGSEA. V lost 4 bases and J lost 2, with 12 bases in between. CDR3 in DNA: TGCAGCGTTGTTGGGCGCCTCGCCTACGAGCAGTACTTC. Translating it yields CSVVGRLAYEQYF.

The CDR3 region is CAWTGGVGTEAFF. CDR3 nucleotides: TGTGCCTGGACTGGGGGGGTGGGCACTGAAGCTTTCTTT. The rearrangement uses TRBV2 and TRBJ1-1; possible D gene TRBD1, 5 bases. The CDR3 is 13 amino acids. Trimming left V 11 bases short and J 4 bases short, with 17 bases between. Germline V gene sequence: CDR1 SNHLY, CDR2 FYNNEI.

The chain couples TRBV18 to TRBJ2-7, with D perhaps TRBD2 (5 bases). V was clipped by 6 bases and J by 3 bases, with 12 bases between them. Germline CDR1 reads KGHSH; CDR2 reads LQKENI. The CDR3 is 13 residues long. CDR3 nucleotide sequence: TGTGCCAGCTCCCGGGAAACCAACTACGAGCAGTACTTC. This gives the protein CASSRETNYEQYF.

The chain joins TRBV27 to TRBJ2-7; TRBD1 aligns across 8 bases. V was clipped by 2 bases and J by 2 bases; unmatched bases: 5. Germline V gene data show CDR1 as MNHEY and CDR2 as SMNVEV (reference sequence). The CDR3 loop spans 15 amino acids. The CDR3 DNA is TGTGCCAGCAGTTTAAGGCCAGGGGGCGCCTACGAGCAGTACTTC. Protein sequence: CASSLRPGGAYEQYF.

The chain recombines TRBV5-1 with TRBJ2-5; a possible D gene is TRBD2 (6 bases). Between the trimmed V and J ends, which lost 1 base and 7 bases, there was a span of 14 bases. Looked up from germline, CDR1 is SGHRS and CDR2 is YFSETQ. The CDR3 extends over 14 amino acids. The chain's CDR3 is CASSLSGGERTQYF. The CDR3 bases are TGCGCCAGCAGCTTGTCCGGGGGAGAACGGACCCAGTACTTC. Drawing the rest from reference TRBV5-1 and TRBJ2-5, the complete variable domain is KAGVTQTPRYLIKTRGQQVTLSCSPISGHRSVSWYQQTPGQGLQFLFEYFSETQRNKGNFPGRFSGRQFSNSRSEMNVSTLELGDSALYLCASSLSGGERTQYFGPGTRLLVL.

The genes are TRBV28 and TRBJ1-1, with 8 bases that match TRBD1. Germline CDR1 is MDHEN and CDR2 is SYDVKM. Losses at the gene ends were 5 bases for V and 5 bases for J; bases not matched to a gene: 7. The CDR3 runs 14 residues. Here the CDR3 reads CASSVQGGRTEAFF. Written as DNA, the CDR3 is TGTGCCAGCAGTGTACAGGGGGGACGGACTGAAGCTTTCTTT.

The genes are TRBV29-1 and TRBJ1-1; 9 bases are shared with TRBD1. The length of the CDR3 is 11 residues. The V and J ends lost 6 bases and 8 bases, in that order; junction bases with no gene match: 4. Germline-derived CDR1 and CDR2 are SQVTM and ANQGSEA. This CDR3 reads CSVLGQGEAFF. The CDR3 region has the DNA TGCAGCGTACTCGGACAGGGGGAAGCTTTCTTT. Filled out from reference TRBV29-1 and TRBJ1-1, the complete variable domain reads SAVISQKPSRDICQRGTSLTIQCQVDSQVTMMFWYRQQPGQSLTLIATANQGSEATYESGFVIDKFPISRPNLTFSTLTVSNMSPEDSSIYLCSVLGQGEAFFGQGTRLTVV.

The J gene is TRBJ1-2, the V gene TRBV7-2; 8 positions agree with TRBD1. Germline CDR1 is SGHTA and CDR2 is FQGNSA. The CDR3 spans 16 residues. V shed 1 base, J shed 8 bases, and the junction held 12 bases outside the gene matches. The DNA for the CDR3 is TGTGCCAGCAGCTTAGTGCTTTTCCCAGGGGGCAAAGGCTACACCTTC. Protein sequence: CASSLVLFPGGKGYTF.

The chain joins TRBV10-1 to TRBJ2-7; 10 bases agree with TRBD2. CDR3 size: 15 residues. Germline V gene sequence: CDR1 WNHNN, CDR2 SYGVQD (reference sequence). The ends lost 3 bases at V and 5 bases at J; junction bases unmatched: 7. The CDR3 is CASSELASGGHEQYF. CDR3 nucleotide sequence: TGCGCCAGCAGTGAATTGGCTAGCGGGGGACACGAGCAGTACTTC.

The gene calls are TRBV11-2 and TRBJ2-1, with D hard to call. V dropped 1 base and J dropped 0 bases, with 7 bases sitting between them. The V gene's germline CDR1 is SGHAT and CDR2 FQNNGV. CDR3 length: 15 amino acids. The CDR3 bases are TGTGCCAGCAGCTTAGCTCTGTTCTCCTACAATGAGCAGTTCTTC. Translated, it gives CASSLALFSYNEQFF. The variable domain in full, completed from reference TRBV11-2 and TRBJ2-1, reads EAGVAQSPRYKIIEKRQSVAFWCNPISGHATLYWYQQILGQGPKLLIQFQNNGVVDDSQLPKDRFSAERLKGVDSTLKIQPAKLEDSAVYLCASSLALFSYNEQFFGPGTRLTVL.

The chain recombines TRBV18 with TRBJ2-7; no clear D gene. Per the germline V gene, CDR1 is KGHSH and CDR2 is LQKENI. The CDR3 covers 13 residues. Trimming pared 2 bases from V and 6 bases from J, leaving 11 bases between. The CDR3 DNA reads as TGTGCCAGCTCACCATCGGTGGCGGTCGAGCAGTACTTC. It yields the protein CASSPSVAVEQYF.

The chain combines TRBV28 with TRBJ1-5, with D possibly TRBD1 on 5 matching bases. The CDR3 has 16 residues. V was clipped by 5 bases and J by 3 bases, with 17 bases between them. Germline values: CDR1 MDHEN, CDR2 SYDVKM. The CDR3 spells CASSIPGGGPNQPQHF. As DNA, the CDR3 is TGTGCCAGCAGTATCCCGGGCGGGGGACCCAATCAGCCCCAGCATTTT.

The chain employs TRBV6-6 and TRBJ1-2, with 7 nucleotides matching TRBD1. This CDR3 is 13 amino acids long. Germline V gene data show CDR1 as MNHNY and CDR2 as SVGAGI (reference sequence). V lost 5 bases and J lost 2; bases outside the gene matches: 2. The CDR3 DNA sequence: TGTGCCAGCAGTCCAGGGGGGAACTATGGCTACACCTTC. This codes for CASSPGGNYGYTF.